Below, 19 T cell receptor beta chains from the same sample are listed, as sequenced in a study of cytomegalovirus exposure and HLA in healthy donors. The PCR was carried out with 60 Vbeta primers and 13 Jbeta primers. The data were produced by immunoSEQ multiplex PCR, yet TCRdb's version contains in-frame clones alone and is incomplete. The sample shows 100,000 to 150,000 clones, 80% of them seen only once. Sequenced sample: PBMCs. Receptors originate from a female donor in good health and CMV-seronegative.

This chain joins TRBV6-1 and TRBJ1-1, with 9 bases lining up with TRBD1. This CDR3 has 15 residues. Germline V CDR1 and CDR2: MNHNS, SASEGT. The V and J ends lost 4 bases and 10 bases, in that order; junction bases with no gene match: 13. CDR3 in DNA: TGTGCCAGCAGTGGTTTCCGGGACAGGGCAGGGGGAGCTTTCTTT. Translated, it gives CASSGFRDRAGGAFF.

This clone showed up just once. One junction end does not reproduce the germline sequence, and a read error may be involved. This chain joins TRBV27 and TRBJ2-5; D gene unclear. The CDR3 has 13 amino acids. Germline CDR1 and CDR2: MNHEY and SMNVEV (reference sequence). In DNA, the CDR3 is TGTGCCAGCAGAAGAACTAATCAAGAGGCCCAGTACTTC. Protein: CASRRTNQEAQYF.

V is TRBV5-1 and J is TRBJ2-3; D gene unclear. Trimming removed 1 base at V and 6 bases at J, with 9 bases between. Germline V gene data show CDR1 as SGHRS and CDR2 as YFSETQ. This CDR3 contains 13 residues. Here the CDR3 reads CASSLTDGDTQYF. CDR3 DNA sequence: TGCGCCAGCAGCTTGACCGACGGGGATACGCAGTATTTT.

The DNA for the CDR3 is TGTGCCAGCAGCAGGGGGGCTAGCGGGGTTGAGACCCAGTACTTC. Translated, it gives CASSRGASGVETQYF. The genes are TRBV5-8 and TRBJ2-5, with TRBD2 matching 9 bases. The CDR3 extends over 15 amino acids. The germline CDR1 and CDR2 sequences are SGHTS and YDEGEE. With V trimmed by 4 bases and J by 5 bases, 9 bases remained unmatched. The variable domain in full, with the rest retrieved from reference TRBV5-8 and TRBJ2-5, is EAGVTQSPTHLIKTRGQQATLRCSPISGHTSVYWYQQALGLGLQFLLWYDEGEERNRGNFPPRFSGRQFPNYSSELNVNALELEDSALYLCASSRGASGVETQYFGPGTRLLVL.

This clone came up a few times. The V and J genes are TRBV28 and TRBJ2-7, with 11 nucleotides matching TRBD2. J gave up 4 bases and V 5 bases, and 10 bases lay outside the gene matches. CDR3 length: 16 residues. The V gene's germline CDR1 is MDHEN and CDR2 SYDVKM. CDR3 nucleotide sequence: TGTGCCAGCAGTAGAAACCGTCTAGCGGGAGGATACGAGCAGTACTTC. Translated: CASSRNRLAGGYEQYF.

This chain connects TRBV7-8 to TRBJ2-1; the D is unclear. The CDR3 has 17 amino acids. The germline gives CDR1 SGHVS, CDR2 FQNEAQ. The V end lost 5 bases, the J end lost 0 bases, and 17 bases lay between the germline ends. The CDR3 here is CASSQTPDSSSYNEQFF. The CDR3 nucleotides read TGTGCCAGCAGCCAAACGCCCGACTCGAGCTCCTACAATGAGCAGTTCTTC. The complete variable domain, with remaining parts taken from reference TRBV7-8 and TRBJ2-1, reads GAGVSQSPRYKVAKRGQDVALRCDPISGHVSLFWYQQALGQGPEFLTYFQNEAQLDKSGLPSDRFFAERPEGSVSTLKIQRTQQEDSAVYLCASSQTPDSSSYNEQFFGPGTRLTVL.

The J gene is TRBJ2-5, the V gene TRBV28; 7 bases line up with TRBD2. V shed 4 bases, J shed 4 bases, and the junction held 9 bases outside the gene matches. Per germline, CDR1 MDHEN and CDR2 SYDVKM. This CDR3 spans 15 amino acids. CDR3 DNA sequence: TGTGCCAGCAGTTCCCTAGCGGCCGGGGGAGAGACCCAGTACTTC. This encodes CASSSLAAGGETQYF.

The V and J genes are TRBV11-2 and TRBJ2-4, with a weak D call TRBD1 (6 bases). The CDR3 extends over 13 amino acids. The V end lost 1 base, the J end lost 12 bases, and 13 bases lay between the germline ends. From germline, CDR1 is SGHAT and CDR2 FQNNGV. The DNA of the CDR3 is TGTGCCAGCAGCTTAGCCAGGGGTGACAGTCAGTACTTC. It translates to CASSLARGDSQYF.

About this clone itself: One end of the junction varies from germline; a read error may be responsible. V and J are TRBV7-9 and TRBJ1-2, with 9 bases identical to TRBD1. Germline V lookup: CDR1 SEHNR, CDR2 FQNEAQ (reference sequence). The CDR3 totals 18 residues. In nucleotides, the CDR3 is TGTTCCAGCAGCCTCAGGCCGGGACAGGGTAATTCCAACTATGGCTACACCTTC. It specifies CSSSLRPGQGNSNYGYTF.

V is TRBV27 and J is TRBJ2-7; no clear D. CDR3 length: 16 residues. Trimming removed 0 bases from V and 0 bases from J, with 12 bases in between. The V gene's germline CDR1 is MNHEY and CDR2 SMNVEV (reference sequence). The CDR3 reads CASSLSMTHSSYEQYF. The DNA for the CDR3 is TGTGCCAGCAGTTTATCGATGACACATAGCTCCTACGAGCAGTACTTC.

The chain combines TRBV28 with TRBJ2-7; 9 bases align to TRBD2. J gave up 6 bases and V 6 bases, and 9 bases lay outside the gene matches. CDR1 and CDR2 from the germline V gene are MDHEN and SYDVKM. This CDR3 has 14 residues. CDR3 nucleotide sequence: TGTGCCAGCAGGGTAGCGGGAGTGGGTACCGAGCAGTACTTC. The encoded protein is CASRVAGVGTEQYF.

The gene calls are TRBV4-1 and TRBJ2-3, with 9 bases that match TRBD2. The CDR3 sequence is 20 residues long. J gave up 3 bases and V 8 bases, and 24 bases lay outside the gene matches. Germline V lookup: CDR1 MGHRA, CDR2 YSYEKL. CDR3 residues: CASQVGHSIRREGPTDTQYF. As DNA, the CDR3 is TGCGCCAGCCAAGTGGGACATTCGATTCGGCGGGAGGGCCCTACAGATACGCAGTATTTT.

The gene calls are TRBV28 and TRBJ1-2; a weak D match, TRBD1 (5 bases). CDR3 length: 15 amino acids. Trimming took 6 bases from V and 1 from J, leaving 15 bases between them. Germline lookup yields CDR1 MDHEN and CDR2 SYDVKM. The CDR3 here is CASSPVGALNYGYTF. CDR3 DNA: TGTGCCAGCAGCCCAGTTGGGGCCCTTAACTATGGCTACACCTTC.

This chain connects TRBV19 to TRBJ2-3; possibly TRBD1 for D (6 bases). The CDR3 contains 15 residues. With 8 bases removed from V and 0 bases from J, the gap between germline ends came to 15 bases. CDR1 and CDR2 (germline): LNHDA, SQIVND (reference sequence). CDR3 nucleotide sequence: TGTGCCAGTGCTACAACAGGGTCTAGCACAGATACGCAGTATTTT. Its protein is CASATTGSSTDTQYF. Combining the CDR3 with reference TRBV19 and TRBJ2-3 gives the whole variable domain DGGITQSPKYLFRKEGQNVTLSCEQNLNHDAMYWYRQDPGQGLRLIYYSQIVNDFQKGDIAEGYSVSREKKESFPLTVTSAQKNPTAFYLCASATTGSSTDTQYFGPGTRLTVL.

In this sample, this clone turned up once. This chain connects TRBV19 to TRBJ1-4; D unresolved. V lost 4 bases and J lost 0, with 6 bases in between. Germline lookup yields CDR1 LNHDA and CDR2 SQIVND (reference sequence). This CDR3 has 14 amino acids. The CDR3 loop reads CASSNLATNEKLFF. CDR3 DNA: TGTGCCAGTAGTAACTTAGCAACTAATGAAAAACTGTTTTTT.

CDR3 in amino acids: CASKQGVQPQHF. The CDR3 DNA is TGTGCCAGTAAACAGGGTGTTCAGCCCCAGCATTTT. This chain links TRBV19 with TRBJ1-5, with D perhaps matching TRBD1 (6 bases). Per the germline V gene, CDR1 is LNHDA and CDR2 is SQIVND (reference sequence). V gave up 7 bases and J gave up 6 bases, with 10 bases separating them. This CDR3 is built from 12 residues. The full variable domain, with the rest looked up from reference TRBV19 and TRBJ1-5, is DGGITQSPKYLFRKEGQNVTLSCEQNLNHDAMYWYRQDPGQGLRLIYYSQIVNDFQKGDIAEGYSVSREKKESFPLTVTSAQKNPTAFYLCASKQGVQPQHFGDGTRLSIL.

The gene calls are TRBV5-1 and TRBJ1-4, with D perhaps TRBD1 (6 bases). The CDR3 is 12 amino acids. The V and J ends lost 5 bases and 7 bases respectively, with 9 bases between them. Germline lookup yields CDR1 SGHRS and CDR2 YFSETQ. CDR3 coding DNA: TGCGCCAGCAGAGGGGGTGGTGAAAAACTGTTTTTT. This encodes CASRGGGEKLFF.

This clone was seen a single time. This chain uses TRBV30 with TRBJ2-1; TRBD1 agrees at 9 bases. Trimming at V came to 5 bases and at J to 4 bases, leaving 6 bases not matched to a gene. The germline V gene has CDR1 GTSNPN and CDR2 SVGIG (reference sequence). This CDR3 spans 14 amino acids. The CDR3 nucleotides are TGTGCCTGGGGGACAGGGCAGGCTTACAATGAGCAGTTCTTC. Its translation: CAWGTGQAYNEQFF. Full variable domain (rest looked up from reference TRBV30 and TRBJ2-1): SQTIHQWPATLVQPVGSPLSLECTVEGTSNPNLYWYRQAAGRGLQLLFYSVGIGQISSEVPQNLSASRPQDRQFILSSKKLLLSDSGFYLCAWGTGQAYNEQFFGPGTRLTVL.

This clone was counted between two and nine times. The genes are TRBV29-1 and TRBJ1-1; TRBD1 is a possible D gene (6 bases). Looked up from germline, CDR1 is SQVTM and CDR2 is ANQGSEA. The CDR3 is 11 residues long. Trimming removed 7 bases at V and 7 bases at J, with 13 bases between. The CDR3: CSAGAGVEAFF. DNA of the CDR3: TGCAGCGCAGGGGCGGGGGTTGAAGCTTTCTTT. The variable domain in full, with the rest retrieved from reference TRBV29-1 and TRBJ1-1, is SAVISQKPSRDICQRGTSLTIQCQVDSQVTMMFWYRQQPGQSLTLIATANQGSEATYESGFVIDKFPISRPNLTFSTLTVSNMSPEDSSIYLCSAGAGVEAFFGQGTRLTVV.